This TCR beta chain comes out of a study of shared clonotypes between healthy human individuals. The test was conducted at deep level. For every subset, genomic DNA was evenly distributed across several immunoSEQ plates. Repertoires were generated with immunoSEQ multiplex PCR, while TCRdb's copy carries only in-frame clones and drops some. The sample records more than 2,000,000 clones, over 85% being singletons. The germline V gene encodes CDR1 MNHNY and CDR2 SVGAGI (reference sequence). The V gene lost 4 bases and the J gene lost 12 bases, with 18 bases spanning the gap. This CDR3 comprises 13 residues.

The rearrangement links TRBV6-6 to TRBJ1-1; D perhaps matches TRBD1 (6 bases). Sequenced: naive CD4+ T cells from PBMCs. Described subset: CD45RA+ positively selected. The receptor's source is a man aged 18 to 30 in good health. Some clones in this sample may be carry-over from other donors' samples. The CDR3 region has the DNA TGTGCCAGCAGTTCCCCCCCAGGGGCGAGAACTTTCTTT. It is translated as CASSSPPGARTFF.